The 9 T cell receptor beta chains below were found in one sample sequenced in a study of control samples from healthy donors and cancer patients. Libraries were prepared by immunoSEQ multiplex PCR; TCRdb keeps only in-frame clonotypes and omits some of them. The table has about 130,000 clones, 80% to 95% seen once. The sequenced material came from PBMCs. The receptors originated from a man older than 75 with head and neck cancer.

J is TRBJ2-7 and V is TRBV4-1; D might be TRBD1 (6 bases). V was clipped by 0 bases and J by 2 bases, with 11 bases between them. Germline loops: CDR1 MGHRA, CDR2 YSYEKL. This CDR3 contains 15 residues. DNA for the CDR3: TGCGCCAGCAGCCAAGAAAACGGACAGACCTACGAGCAGTACTTC. This gives the protein CASSQENGQTYEQYF.

This clone was recorded once. The CDR3 DNA is TGTGCCAGCAGCCGCTCACCGATCTATGGCTACACCTTC. Protein product: CASSRSPIYGYTF. J is TRBJ1-2 and V is TRBV6-5; D ambiguous. Trimming left V 6 bases short and J 4 bases short, with 12 bases between. The CDR3 contains 13 residues. Germline V gives CDR1 MNHEY, CDR2 SVGAGI.

This clone was counted once. The V and J genes are TRBV5-1 and TRBJ2-3; 10 bases align to TRBD2. With 0 bases clipped from V and 5 bases from J, the junction kept 6 bases outside the gene matches. CDR1 SGHRS and CDR2 YFSETQ come from the germline V gene. The CDR3 consists of 16 residues. As DNA, the CDR3 is TGCGCCAGCAGCTTGGGGAGCGGGGGGGCCATAGATACGCAGTATTTT. This gives the protein CASSLGSGGAIDTQYF.

The V call is TRBV2, the J call TRBJ1-3, with D perhaps TRBD1 (6 bases). Trimming stripped 1 base from V and 8 bases from J, with 15 bases between. The CDR3 has 15 amino acids. In germline, CDR1 is SNHLY, CDR2 FYNNEI. The CDR3 spells CASSEGRQVGDTIYF. The CDR3 DNA reads TGTGCCAGCAGTGAAGGAAGACAGGTGGGGGACACCATATATTTT.

The chain is built from TRBV5-1 and TRBJ2-5; D uncertain. Trimming removed 0 bases from V and 1 base from J, with 13 bases in between. This CDR3 contains 16 residues. Germline values: CDR1 SGHRS, CDR2 YFSETQ. The CDR3, as DNA: TGCGCCAGCAGCTTGGTGGGTGGGGTCCGCCAAGAGACCCAGTACTTC. This translates into CASSLVGGVRQETQYF.

V and J are TRBV18 and TRBJ2-2; the D gene is possibly TRBD1 (6 bases). The CDR3 sequence is 16 residues long. CDR1 and CDR2 (germline): KGHSH, LQKENI. V lost 1 base and J 0 bases, leaving 9 bases between the germline ends. The CDR3 loop reads CASSPRAGANTGELFF. The CDR3 DNA reads TGTGCCAGCTCACCACGGGCAGGGGCGAACACCGGGGAGCTGTTTTTT.

The chain combines TRBV6-1 with TRBJ2-2; D is undetermined. Trimming took off 2 bases at V and 1 base at J, with 14 bases between the two ends. The germline V gene encodes CDR1 MNHNS and CDR2 SASEGT. The CDR3 is 17 amino acids. This chain's CDR3 is CASSELTIQRNTGELFF. CDR3 in DNA: TGTGCCAGCAGTGAACTTACTATACAGAGGAACACCGGGGAGCTGTTTTTT.

The CDR3 DNA reads TGTGCCATCAGTGATAGAGTCAGAAGCGATGGCTACACCTTC. As protein: CAISDRVRSDGYTF. This chain uses TRBV10-3 with TRBJ1-2; D gene ambiguous. Germline-derived CDR1 and CDR2 are ENHRY and SYGVKD. The CDR3 has 14 amino acids. V lost 3 bases and J 6 bases, leaving 14 bases between the germline ends.

J is TRBJ1-1 and V is TRBV3-1 (or the pseudogene TRBV3-2); a weak D match, TRBD1 (6 bases). The V end was cut by 5 bases, the J end by 5 bases, with 21 bases between. This CDR3 region has 16 residues. Looked up from germline, CDR1 is LGHDT and CDR2 is YNNKEL (reference sequence). The CDR3 loop is CASSLTSQGLGTEAFF. CDR3 DNA sequence: TGTGCCAGCAGCTTAACTAGTCAGGGGTTGGGGACTGAAGCTTTCTTT.